The text below deals with one T cell receptor beta chain. Its cognate antigen is unknown. This CDR3 spans 13 amino acids. Trimming removed 5 bases from V and 1 base from J, with 7 bases in between. From germline, CDR1 is SGDLS and CDR2 YYNGEE. Primers for the PCR totalled 60 Vbeta and 13 Jbeta. Profiled with immunoSEQ multiplex PCR; TCRdb holds only in-frame clones, not every one. The sample contains under 150,000 clones, 60% to 85% of which appear only once. This entry is derived from a study of cytomegalovirus exposure and HLA in healthy donors. General study points: Earlier findings revealed that most TCR beta V segments proved productive either about 90% or about 30% of the time. Looking again later, the authors saw that most CMV-associated TCR beta chains seemed HLA-restricted.

Material for sequencing was PBMCs. This chain connects TRBV9 to TRBJ1-5; D not resolved. This TCR was recovered from a man aged 18 to 30 in good health and CMV-seronegative. CDR3 protein: CASSHGSNQPQHF. The CDR3 nucleotides are TGTGCCAGCAGTCACGGGAGCAATCAGCCCCAGCATTTT.